This TCR beta chain was identified during a study of blood T cell repertoires in COVID-19. V was pared by 5 bases and J by 5 bases, with 12 bases of the junction left unmatched. The CDR3 totals 16 residues. Per the germline V gene, CDR1 is SEHNR and CDR2 is FQNEAQ (reference sequence). Produced via immunoSEQ multiplex PCR; TCRdb's table is partial and in-frame only. Of approximately 170,000 clones in the sample, about 88% are singletons; the top ten hold 20% to 30%. The sequenced sample was peripheral blood. The V and J genes are TRBV7-9 and TRBJ1-2; 9 bases map to TRBD1. The clonotype originates from a man between 60 and 75 years old with acute or convalescent COVID-19. The DNA of the CDR3 is TGTGCCAGCAGCCCAGCGACAGGGGGAATGGGTTATGGCTACACCTTC. Protein: CASSPATGGMGYGYTF.